This T cell receptor (beta chain) was sequenced in a study of vaccination effects on CD4 cells after COVID-19. Study-wide background: Sampling occurred a median 72 days post second dose, range 14 to 241.

Comment on this clone: Its antigen is currently unknown.

CD4+ T cells were isolated after about nine days of culture. The participants, recipients of two vaccine doses, got either BNT162b2 or mRNA-1273. The assay was immunoSEQ multiplex PCR, and TCRdb's table has in-frame clones only and misses some. The data contain approximately 31,000 clones, around 69% of them seen just once; the ten biggest clones take up 14% to 15%. The CDR3 covers 15 residues. V shed 0 bases and J shed 5 bases, with 13 bases lying between them. In germline, CDR1 is SGHAT, CDR2 FQNNGV. The source was CD4+ T cells from PBMCs cultured without peptide, collected after COVID-19 vaccination. The sequence was collected from a human donor who received a COVID-19 vaccine. The J gene is TRBJ1-1, the V gene TRBV11-2; no definite D call. The chain's CDR3 is CASSLDHSGRTEAFF. CDR3 nucleotide sequence: TGTGCCAGCAGCTTAGATCATTCAGGACGGACTGAAGCTTTCTTT.